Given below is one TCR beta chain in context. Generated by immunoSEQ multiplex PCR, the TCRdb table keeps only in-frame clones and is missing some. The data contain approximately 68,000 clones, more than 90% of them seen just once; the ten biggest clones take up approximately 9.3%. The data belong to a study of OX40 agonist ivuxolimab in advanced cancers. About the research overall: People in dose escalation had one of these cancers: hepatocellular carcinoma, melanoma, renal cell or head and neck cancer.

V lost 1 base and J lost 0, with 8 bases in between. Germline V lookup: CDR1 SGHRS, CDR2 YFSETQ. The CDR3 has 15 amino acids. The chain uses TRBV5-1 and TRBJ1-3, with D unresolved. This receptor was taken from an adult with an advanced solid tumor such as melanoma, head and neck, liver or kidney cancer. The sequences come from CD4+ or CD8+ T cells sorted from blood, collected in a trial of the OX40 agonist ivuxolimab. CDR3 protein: CASSLLSDSGNTIYF. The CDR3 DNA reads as TGCGCCAGCAGCTTGCTCAGCGACTCTGGAAACACCATATATTTT.